The clone carrying this T cell receptor beta chain was picked up a small number of times. Its antigen is undetermined. This sample was included in a study of T cell repertoires in cytomegalovirus infection. Across the study: In the study, CMV epitopes included recently identified HLA-C-restricted and well-studied HLA-B-restricted ones. Signatures in public TCR beta sequences pointed to both CMV infection and matching HLA type.

A single record per CDR3 protein comes from TCRdb applying MiXCR to the reads. The sample lists hundreds of thousands of distinct CDR3 sequences; roughly a third were seen once. Study results and limitations: In two of eight donors, the top clonotype was HLA-C-restricted CMV-specific. Adding up the frequency of public TCR beta families identified people who carried CMV plus the relevant HLA.

Per the germline V gene, CDR1 is SGHAT and CDR2 is FQNNGV. The V end was cut by 6 bases, the J end by 4 bases, with 9 bases between. The CDR3 is made up of 12 amino acids. The sequences come from cultured PBMCs, collected from culture after CMV antigen stimulation. The source is a human donor in good health (CMV status not recorded). Some clones in this sample may be carry-over from other donors' samples. V usage is TRBV11-2 and J usage is TRBJ1-1; no reliable D call. The CDR3 loop is CASRSIGTEAFF. The DNA of the CDR3 is TGTGCCAGCAGATCTATAGGCACTGAAGCTTTCTTT.